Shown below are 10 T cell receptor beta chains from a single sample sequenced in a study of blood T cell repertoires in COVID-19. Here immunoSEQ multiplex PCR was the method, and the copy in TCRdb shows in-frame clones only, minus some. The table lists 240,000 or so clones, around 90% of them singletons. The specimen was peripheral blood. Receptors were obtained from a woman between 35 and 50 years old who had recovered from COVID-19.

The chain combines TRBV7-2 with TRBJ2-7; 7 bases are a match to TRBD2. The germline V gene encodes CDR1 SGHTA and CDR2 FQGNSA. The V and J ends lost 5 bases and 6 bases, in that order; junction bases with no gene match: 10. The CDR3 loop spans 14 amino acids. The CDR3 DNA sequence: TGTGCCAGCAGCCCCGGGAGGCCCCGGGGCGAGCAGTACTTC. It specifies CASSPGRPRGEQYF.

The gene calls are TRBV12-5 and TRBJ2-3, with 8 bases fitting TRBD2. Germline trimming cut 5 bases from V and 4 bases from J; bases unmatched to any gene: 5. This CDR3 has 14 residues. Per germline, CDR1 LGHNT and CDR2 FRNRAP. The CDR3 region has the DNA TGTGCTAGTGGTCGGGGACTAGACTCAGATACGCAGTATTTT. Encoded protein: CASGRGLDSDTQYF.

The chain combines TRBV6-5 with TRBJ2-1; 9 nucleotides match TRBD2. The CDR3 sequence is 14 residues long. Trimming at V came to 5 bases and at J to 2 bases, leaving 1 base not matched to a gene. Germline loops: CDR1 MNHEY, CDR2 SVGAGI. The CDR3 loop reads CASSIAGAYNEQFF. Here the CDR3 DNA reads TGTGCCAGCAGTATAGCGGGGGCCTACAATGAGCAGTTCTTC.

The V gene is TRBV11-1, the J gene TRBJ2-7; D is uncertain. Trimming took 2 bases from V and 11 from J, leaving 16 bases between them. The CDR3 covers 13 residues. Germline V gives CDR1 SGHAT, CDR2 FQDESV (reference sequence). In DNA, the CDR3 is TGTGCCAGCAGCTTACCCTCGGGTCCGCCCGAGTACTTC. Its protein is CASSLPSGPPEYF. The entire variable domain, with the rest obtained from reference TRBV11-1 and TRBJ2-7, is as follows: EAEVAQSPRYKITEKSQAVAFWCDPISGHATLYWYRQILGQGPELLVQFQDESVVDDSQLPKDRFSAERLKGVDSTLKIQPAELGDSAMYLCASSLPSGPPEYFGPGTRLTVT.

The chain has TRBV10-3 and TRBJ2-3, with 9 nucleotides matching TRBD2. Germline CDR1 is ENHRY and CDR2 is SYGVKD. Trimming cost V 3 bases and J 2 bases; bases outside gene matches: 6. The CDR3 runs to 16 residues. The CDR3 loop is CAISDPLAGDTDTQYF. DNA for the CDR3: TGTGCCATCAGTGACCCTTTAGCGGGAGACACAGATACGCAGTATTTT.

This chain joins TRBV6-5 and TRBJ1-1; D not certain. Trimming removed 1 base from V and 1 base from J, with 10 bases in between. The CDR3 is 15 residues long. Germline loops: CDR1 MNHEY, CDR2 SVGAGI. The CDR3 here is CASSYLGAGNTEAFF. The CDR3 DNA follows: TGTGCCAGCAGTTACTTGGGAGCGGGGAACACTGAAGCTTTCTTT.

CDR3 DNA: TGTGCCAGTAGCACCCTAGCGGGAGTCACCGGGGAGCTGTTTTTT. The encoded protein is CASSTLAGVTGELFF. The J gene is TRBJ2-2, the V gene TRBV19; 10 nucleotides match TRBD2. CDR3 length equals 15 residues. Losses at the gene ends were 6 bases for V and 4 bases for J; bases not matched to a gene: 5. The germline gives CDR1 LNHDA, CDR2 SQIVND (reference sequence).

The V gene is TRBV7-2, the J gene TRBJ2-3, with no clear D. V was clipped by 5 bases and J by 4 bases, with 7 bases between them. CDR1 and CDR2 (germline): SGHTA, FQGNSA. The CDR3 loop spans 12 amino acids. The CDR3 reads CASSPLADTQYF. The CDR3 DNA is TGTGCCAGCAGCCCACTCGCAGATACGCAGTATTTT. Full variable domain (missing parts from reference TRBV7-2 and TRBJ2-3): GAGVSQSPSNKVTEKGKDVELRCDPISGHTALYWYRQSLGQGLEFLIYFQGNSAPDKSGLPSDRFSAERTGGSVSTLTIQRTQQEDSAVYLCASSPLADTQYFGPGTRLTVL.

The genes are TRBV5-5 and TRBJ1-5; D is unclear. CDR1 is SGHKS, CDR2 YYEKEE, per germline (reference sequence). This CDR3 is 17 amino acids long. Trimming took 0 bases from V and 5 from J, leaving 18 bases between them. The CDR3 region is CASSLVGGLRADQPQHF. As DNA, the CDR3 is TGTGCCAGCAGCTTGGTAGGAGGCCTGCGGGCCGATCAGCCCCAGCATTTT.

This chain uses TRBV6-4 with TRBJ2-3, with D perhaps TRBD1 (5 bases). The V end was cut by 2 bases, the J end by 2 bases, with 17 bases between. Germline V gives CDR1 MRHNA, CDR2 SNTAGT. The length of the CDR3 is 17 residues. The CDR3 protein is CASSDPPRAPNTDTQYF. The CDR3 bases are TGTGCCAGCAGTGACCCACCCAGGGCCCCCAACACAGATACGCAGTATTTT.